These 29 T cell receptor beta chains were sequenced from one sample in a study of blood T cell repertoires in COVID-19. Libraries were prepared by immunoSEQ multiplex PCR; TCRdb keeps only in-frame clonotypes and omits some of them. The sample contains about 76,000 clones, 70% to 80% of which appear only once. Material for sequencing was peripheral blood. Receptors originate from a man between 65 and 85 years old with acute or convalescent COVID-19.

The chain uses TRBV19 and TRBJ2-2; no clear D. Germline CDR1 LNHDA, CDR2 SQIVND (reference sequence). V was clipped by 7 bases and J by 4 bases, with 13 bases between them. The CDR3 spans 14 residues. This CDR3 is CASTKTVTTGELFF. The CDR3 DNA follows: TGTGCCAGTACGAAAACAGTAACCACCGGGGAGCTGTTTTTT.

DNA of the CDR3: TGTGCCAGGGGCCGATCGGACAGGTCGGAAAGAAACACCGGGGAGCTGTTTTTT. Translation: CARGRSDRSERNTGELFF. This chain links TRBV7-3 with TRBJ2-2, with TRBD1 identical over 7 bases. Germline assignment: CDR1 SGHTA and CDR2 FQGTGA. V lost 9 bases to trimming and J lost 2 bases; unmatched junction nucleotides: 18. CDR3 length equals 18 residues. Based on the CDR3 plus reference TRBV7-3 and TRBJ2-2, the full variable domain is GAGVSQTPSNKVTEKGKYVELRCDPISGHTALYWYRQSLGQGPEFLIYFQGTGAADDSGLPNDRFFAVRPEGSVSTLKIQRTERGDSAVYLCARGRSDRSERNTGELFFGEGSRLTVL.

DNA for the CDR3: TGTGCCAGCAGCATAGGGACAGGGGCCTACGAGCAGTACTTC. The encoded protein is CASSIGTGAYEQYF. The chain carries TRBV7-9 and TRBJ2-7; 10 nucleotides align to TRBD1. The CDR3 spans 14 residues. Germline CDR1 SEHNR, CDR2 FQNEAQ (reference sequence). The junction had 3 bases not matched to a gene; V was cut back by 5 bases and J by 2 bases. The whole variable domain, remainder taken from reference TRBV7-9 and TRBJ2-7, is DTGVSQNPRHKITKRGQNVTFRCDPISEHNRLYWYRQTLGQGPEFLTYFQNEAQLEKSRLLSDRFSAERPKGSFSTLEIQRTEQGDSAMYLCASSIGTGAYEQYFGPGTRLTVT.

The chain uses TRBV15 and TRBJ2-2, with D perhaps matching TRBD2 (5 bases). The length of the CDR3 is 14 residues. Trimming removed 0 bases from V and 9 bases from J, with 11 bases in between. Germline CDR1 LNHNV, CDR2 YYDKDF (reference sequence). CDR3 nucleotides: TGTGCCACCAGCAGAGATGAGGGCCACCGGGAGCTGTTTTTT. The encoded protein is CATSRDEGHRELFF. Looking up the rest from reference TRBV15 and TRBJ2-2 gives the full variable domain: DAMVIQNPRYQVTQFGKPVTLSCSQTLNHNVMYWYQQKSSQAPKLLFHYYDKDFNNEADTPDNFQSRRPNTSFCFLDIRSPGLGDTAMYLCATSRDEGHRELFFGEGSRLTVL.

The chain carries TRBV9 and TRBJ2-5, with 14 bases that match TRBD2. With 0 bases clipped from V and 0 bases from J, the junction kept 16 bases outside the gene matches. Looked up from germline, CDR1 is SGDLS and CDR2 is YYNGEE. The CDR3 length is 22 residues. In DNA, the CDR3 is TGTGCCAGCAGCGTAGAAGGGGGCGGACGACTAGCGGGAGGGCCGAACCAAGAGACCCAGTACTTC. This sequence encodes CASSVEGGGRLAGGPNQETQYF.

The chain has TRBV18 and TRBJ1-2; 11 bases agree with TRBD1. The junction had 0 bases not matched to a gene; V was cut back by 2 bases and J by 4 bases. In germline, CDR1 is KGHSH, CDR2 LQKENI. The CDR3 length is 14 residues. The DNA of the CDR3 is TGTGCCAGCTCACCAGGGACAGGGGGCTATGGCTACACCTTC. Amino acids: CASSPGTGGYGYTF.

The chain recombines TRBV2 with TRBJ2-3; TRBD1 matches 8 bases. With 4 bases clipped from V and 2 bases from J, the junction kept 2 bases outside the gene matches. This CDR3 spans 14 amino acids. Germline lookup yields CDR1 SNHLY and CDR2 FYNNEI. CDR3 sequence (DNA): TGTGCCAGCAGTGCCCAGGGGGCCACAGATACGCAGTATTTT. Protein product: CASSAQGATDTQYF.

This clone was detected many times. The chain is built from TRBV14 and TRBJ1-6; no definite D call. CDR3 length: 14 residues. V lost 1 base and J lost 4, with 5 bases in between. Germline-derived CDR1 and CDR2 are SGHDN and FVKESK. The CDR3 protein is CASSQGQYNSPLHF. DNA of the CDR3: TGTGCCAGCAGCCAAGGACAATATAATTCACCCCTCCACTTT.

V and J are TRBV12-3 or TRBV12-4 and TRBJ2-7; 7 bases agree with TRBD1. This CDR3 has 13 residues. J lost 4 bases, V lost 8 bases, and 8 bases had no gene match. The CDR3 reads CASAQTGAYEQYF. The CDR3 DNA follows: TGTGCCAGCGCGCAAACAGGGGCATACGAGCAGTACTTC.

This clone turned up a few times. V usage is TRBV11-2 and J usage is TRBJ2-7; unclear D gene. The CDR3 covers 15 residues. The ends were cut back, 4 bases at V and 2 bases at J, with 15 bases in the middle. The V gene's germline CDR1 is SGHAT and CDR2 FQNNGV. The CDR3 spells CASSYAVGPTYEQYF. The CDR3 coding sequence is TGTGCCAGCAGCTACGCGGTGGGTCCTACCTACGAGCAGTACTTC.

V is TRBV15 and J is TRBJ2-5; D perhaps matches TRBD1 (6 bases). The germline V and J ends were trimmed by 5 bases and 5 bases, with 15 bases remaining between them. Germline-derived CDR1 and CDR2 are LNHNV and YYDKDF (reference sequence). CDR3 size: 14 residues. The CDR3 here is CATSDRTMGETQYF. CDR3 in DNA: TGTGCCACCAGCGACAGGACAATGGGGGAGACCCAGTACTTC.

The chain carries TRBV4-1 and TRBJ2-1; 14 nucleotides match TRBD2. This CDR3 is 17 amino acids long. Unmatched junction bases numbered 8, after V lost 2 bases and J lost 8 bases. Germline loops: CDR1 MGHRA, CDR2 YSYEKL. CDR3 protein: CASSQREGTSGSYEQFF. In DNA form, the CDR3 reads TGCGCCAGCAGCCAAAGGGAAGGGACTAGCGGGAGTTATGAGCAGTTCTTC.

The rearrangement links TRBV5-1 to TRBJ2-1, with D perhaps TRBD2 (6 bases). Germline values: CDR1 SGHRS, CDR2 YFSETQ. This CDR3 comprises 14 residues. Trimming shortened V by 1 base and J by 9 bases, and 14 bases separated the two germline ends. CDR3 sequence: CASSLRDLGSEQFF. Written as DNA, the CDR3 is TGCGCCAGCAGCTTGAGGGACTTGGGGTCTGAGCAGTTCTTC. Based on the CDR3 plus reference TRBV5-1 and TRBJ2-1, the full variable domain is KAGVTQTPRYLIKTRGQQVTLSCSPISGHRSVSWYQQTPGQGLQFLFEYFSETQRNKGNFPGRFSGRQFSNSRSEMNVSTLELGDSALYLCASSLRDLGSEQFFGPGTRLTVL.

The chain is built from TRBV5-4 and TRBJ2-1; 15 bases are shared with TRBD2. Germline CDR1 and CDR2: SGHNT and YYREEE (reference sequence). The ends lost 4 bases at V and 9 bases at J; junction bases unmatched: 8. The CDR3 runs 16 residues. The CDR3 bases are TGTGCCAGCAGCCCCGGGACTAGCGGGAGGCCGGGTGAGCAGTTCTTC. It specifies CASSPGTSGRPGEQFF.

The V and J genes are TRBV10-3 and TRBJ1-5; 7 bases line up with TRBD1. The length of the CDR3 is 16 residues. From germline, CDR1 is ENHRY and CDR2 SYGVKD. V trimming: 2 bases; J trimming: 2 bases; junction bases outside the gene matches: 6. CDR3 in amino acids: CAISERETGGNQPQHF. The DNA for the CDR3 is TGTGCCATCAGTGAGCGGGAAACAGGGGGCAATCAGCCCCAGCATTTT.

The sample holds a few counts of this clone. In nucleotides, the CDR3 is TGTGCCAGCGGAGAAAGCGGGAGCTCCTACAATGAGCAGTTCTTC. Residues: CASGESGSSYNEQFF. This chain joins TRBV6-6 and TRBJ2-1; 8 bases are a match to TRBD2. V shed 8 bases, J shed 0 bases, and the junction held 6 bases outside the gene matches. The CDR3 is made up of 15 amino acids. Germline lookup yields CDR1 MNHNY and CDR2 SVGAGI (reference sequence).

J is TRBJ1-1 and V is TRBV20-1, with D possibly matching TRBD1 (6 bases). V lost 0 bases, J lost 12 bases, and 11 bases lay in between. Germline V lookup: CDR1 DFQATT, CDR2 SNEGSKA (reference sequence). CDR3 size: 11 residues. CDR3: CSARDWGRTFF. The CDR3 DNA follows: TGCAGTGCTAGAGATTGGGGGCGGACTTTCTTT.

The chain couples TRBV5-1 to TRBJ2-3; a weak D match, TRBD1 (6 bases). Deletions cut 8 bases from V and 3 bases from J, with 16 bases between. The length of the CDR3 is 14 residues. Germline CDR1 SGHRS, CDR2 YFSETQ. CDR3 residues: CASAPWDKTDTQYF. The CDR3 DNA is TGCGCCAGTGCCCCGTGGGACAAAACAGATACGCAGTATTTT.

This clone appeared many times. The rearrangement uses TRBV28 and TRBJ2-2; 10 bases map to TRBD2. The V gene's germline CDR1 is MDHEN and CDR2 SYDVKM. This CDR3 spans 14 amino acids. Germline trimming cut 6 bases from V and 5 bases from J; bases unmatched to any gene: 3. CDR3 loop: CASRLAGETGELFF. For the CDR3, the DNA is TGTGCCAGCAGGCTAGCGGGAGAGACCGGGGAGCTGTTTTTT.

The chain couples TRBV3-1 (or the pseudogene TRBV3-2) to TRBJ1-1; D might be TRBD1 (5 bases). The CDR3 totals 11 residues. V lost 4 bases to trimming and J lost 5 bases, with 5 bases between them. Germline V gene sequence: CDR1 LGHDT, CDR2 YNNKEL (reference sequence). This CDR3 reads CASSPGTEAFF. DNA for the CDR3: TGTGCCAGCAGCCCAGGGACTGAAGCTTTCTTT.

The V gene is TRBV14, the J gene TRBJ2-3; the D gene is possibly TRBD2 (5 bases). Trimming took off 4 bases at V and 2 bases at J, with 13 bases between the two ends. Looked up from germline, CDR1 is SGHDN and CDR2 is FVKESK. This CDR3 contains 15 residues. The CDR3 is CASSLKDWATDTQYF. CDR3 nucleotide sequence: TGTGCCAGCAGCCTAAAGGACTGGGCCACAGATACGCAGTATTTT.

The gene calls are TRBV7-2 and TRBJ1-2; D is perhaps TRBD1 (5 bases). The ends were cut back, 2 bases at V and 7 bases at J, with 20 bases in the middle. The CDR3 has 16 residues. CDR1 is SGHTA and CDR2 is FQGNSA in the germline V gene. The CDR3 is CASSLWGTNPEGGYTF. The CDR3 DNA follows: TGTGCCAGCAGCTTATGGGGCACGAACCCAGAAGGTGGCTACACCTTC.

The chain employs TRBV9 and TRBJ2-7; 10 bases line up with TRBD1. The CDR3 covers 14 residues. V gave up 0 bases and J gave up 8 bases; unmatched junction bases: 5. CDR1 SGDLS and CDR2 YYNGEE come from the germline V gene. The CDR3 spells CASSVGQGASKQYF. The CDR3 bases are TGTGCCAGCAGCGTAGGACAGGGGGCCAGCAAGCAGTACTTC.

The chain uses TRBV3-1 (or the pseudogene TRBV3-2) and TRBJ2-5, with 9 bases matching TRBD2. The CDR3 is 13 residues long. Looked up from germline, CDR1 is LGHDT and CDR2 is YNNKEL (reference sequence). Losses at the gene ends were 6 bases for V and 3 bases for J; bases not matched to a gene: 2. CDR3 sequence reads: CASRREGEETQYF. Here the CDR3 DNA reads TGTGCCAGCAGGCGGGAGGGAGAAGAGACCCAGTACTTC.

V gene TRBV28 combines with J gene TRBJ2-7; D gene unclear. The CDR3 extends over 15 amino acids. V was cut by 6 bases and J by 2 bases, with 17 bases left in between. Germline CDR1 and CDR2: MDHEN and SYDVKM. Here the CDR3 DNA reads TGTGCCAGCAGCCAAACACGACACGTTGCCTACGAGCAGTACTTC. This gives the protein CASSQTRHVAYEQYF.

This chain links TRBV9 with TRBJ2-7, with D possibly being TRBD2 (6 bases). CDR1 is SGDLS, CDR2 YYNGEE, per germline. Deletions cut 4 bases from V and 4 bases from J, with 12 bases between. The CDR3 contains 13 residues. The CDR3 here is CASSPTGEYEQYF. Here the CDR3 DNA reads TGTGCCAGCAGCCCCACGGGGGAATACGAGCAGTACTTC.

V and J are TRBV7-2 and TRBJ2-5; 9 bases map to TRBD1. Germline lookup yields CDR1 SGHTA and CDR2 FQGNSA. The CDR3 covers 15 residues. Unmatched junction bases numbered 8, after V lost 5 bases and J lost 4 bases. Here the CDR3 DNA reads TGTGCCAGCAGCCAAGTCACAGGGGGCTCAGAGACCCAGTACTTC. This gives the protein CASSQVTGGSETQYF.

The rearrangement joins TRBV14 to TRBJ2-3; the D is unclear. Germline lookup yields CDR1 SGHDN and CDR2 FVKESK. There are 14 residues in the CDR3. V dropped 6 bases and J dropped 2 bases, with 12 bases sitting between them. CDR3 nucleotides: TGTGCCAGCAGTCGTGGTAGTTACACAGATACGCAGTATTTT. Amino acid sequence: CASSRGSYTDTQYF.

The sample holds a few counts of this clone. V is TRBV19 and J is TRBJ1-1; D perhaps matches TRBD1 (5 bases). The CDR3 extends over 14 amino acids. V was cut by 4 bases and J by 1 base, with 10 bases left in between. Germline V gene sequence: CDR1 LNHDA, CDR2 SQIVND (reference sequence). The CDR3 loop is CASSTGLTNTEAFF. The CDR3 region has the DNA TGTGCCAGTAGTACGGGACTGACGAACACTGAAGCTTTCTTT.